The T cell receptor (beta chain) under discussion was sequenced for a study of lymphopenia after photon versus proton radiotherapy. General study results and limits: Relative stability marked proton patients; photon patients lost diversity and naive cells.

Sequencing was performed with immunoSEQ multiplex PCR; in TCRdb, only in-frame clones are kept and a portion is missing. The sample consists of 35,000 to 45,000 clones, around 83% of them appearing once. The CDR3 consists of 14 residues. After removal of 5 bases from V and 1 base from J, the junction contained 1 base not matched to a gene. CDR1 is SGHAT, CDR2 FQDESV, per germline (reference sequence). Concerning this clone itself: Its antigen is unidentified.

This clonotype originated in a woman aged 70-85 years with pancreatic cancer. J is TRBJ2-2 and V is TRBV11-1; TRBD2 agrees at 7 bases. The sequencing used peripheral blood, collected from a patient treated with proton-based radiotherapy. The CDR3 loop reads CASSQRENTGELFF. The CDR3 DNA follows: TGTGCCAGCAGCCAGCGGGAGAACACCGGGGAGCTGTTTTTT.